This T cell receptor beta chain was identified during a study of T cell responses to AZD1222 COVID-19 vaccine. Findings of the study overall: After two AZD1222 doses, spike-specific TCR breadth and depth rose versus day 0.

A note on this clone: The antigen remains undetermined.

Repertoires were generated with immunoSEQ multiplex PCR, while TCRdb's copy carries only in-frame clones and drops some. This table holds approximately 80,000 clones, 75% to 90% found once. The source was peripheral blood, collected 28 days after the second AZD1222 dose. This receptor was taken from an adult who received the AZD1222 COVID-19 vaccine.

CDR3 sequence (DNA): TGTGCCAGCAGCCAATTTATCGGGGGGGGTCAGCCCCAGCATTTT. It specifies CASSQFIGGGQPQHF. V usage is TRBV3-1 (or the pseudogene TRBV3-2) and J usage is TRBJ1-5; maybe TRBD1 (5 bases). This CDR3 is 15 amino acids long. Germline V lookup: CDR1 LGHDT, CDR2 YNNKEL (reference sequence). V shed 2 bases and J shed 6 bases, with 14 bases lying between them.